The clone carrying this T cell receptor beta chain turned up a few times. The data derive from a study of CD8+ T cells in alopecia areata. Investigators isolated RNA and reverse transcribed it into cDNA to act as the sequencing template. Using immunoSEQ multiplex PCR, the repertoire was profiled, and TCRdb retains in-frame clones only, with some absent. The sample lists around 290,000 clones; over 45% were seen once. Treatment indicated: oral pan-JAK inhibitor, 5-10 mg twice daily. The CDR3 loop spans 14 amino acids. Germline CDR1 and CDR2: MNHEY and SVGAGI. Trimming took 5 bases from V and 7 from J, leaving 12 bases between them.

The specimen was CD4+ T cells sorted from blood, collected at week 24, from a patient treated with tofacitinib. This sequence was found in a human donor with alopecia areata. The chain is built from TRBV6-5 and TRBJ1-6; TRBD1 might be the D (5 bases). The CDR3 loop reads CASSGARLNSPLHF. The CDR3 DNA sequence: TGTGCCAGCAGTGGGGCCCGACTAAATTCACCCCTCCACTTT.